The sequence of this TCR beta chain was determined in a study of blood T cell repertoires in COVID-19. As processed by the authors: Reference gene primers were amplified, and this amplification served to estimate nucleated cell counts. Sequencing used immunoSEQ multiplex PCR; TCRdb keeps in-frame clones, though not all of them. V and J calls and clone size are those listed in that table; D and trimming were worked out from the DNA. This repertoire shows about 150,000 clones, around 81% found once; its top ten account for approximately 13%. Germline V gene lookup returns CDR1 MNHNS and CDR2 SASEGT. V was shortened by 3 bases and J by 4 bases, with 12 bases between the two germline ends. The CDR3 consists of 14 residues.

Sequencing input: peripheral blood. The clonotype originates from a man aged 60 to 69 with active or convalescent COVID-19. The rearrangement joins TRBV6-1 to TRBJ1-2, with D unresolved. The CDR3 nucleotides read TGTGCCAGCAGTGATAACGTCGTCGGCTATGGCTACACCTTC. Its translation: CASSDNVVGYGYTF.